This T cell receptor (beta chain) is drawn from a study of CXCR3-negative and CXCR3-positive naive CD8 T cells (dated by TCRdb to 2018 to 2020). Some background on the complete study: In total, around 140 million TRB reads were obtained, or roughly 1.5 +/- 0.3 million reads per library. The diversity and physicochemical repertoire analyses included roughly ten donors pooled from two independent experiments. Naive subsets from roughly 5 donors and memory cells from 3 donors were included in the TRBV-TRBJ cluster analysis. Results the study describes overall, beyond this receptor: Both naive subsets had comparably high repertoire diversity, while memory CD8+ T cells had much lower repertoire diversity. Because surface CD5, which is linked to self-reactivity in mice, was comparable between the naive subsets, TCR interaction strength was also inferred from the physicochemical properties of TRB CDR3s. TRB CDR3s from CXCR3-positive naive cells showed higher hydrophobicity (lower Kidera factor 4), lower energy, and higher strength and volume indices than CXCR3-negative naive cells. Freshly isolated PBMCs were used for most assays because CXCR3 expression partially decreased after cryopreservation. Within the same donor, TRBV-TRBJ usage looked similar between naive CXCR3-negative and CXCR3-positive cells, but memory cells had distinct patterns.

The CDR3 goes from the cysteine to the phenylalanine over 15 residues. The DNA sequence is not available. The instrument was a NextSeq 550. The Human TCR Profiling Kit (MiLaboratory) was used to prepare UMI-labeled 5' RACE TRB cDNA libraries. cDNA synthesis used the entire amount of extracted RNA, and PCR amplification then used the entire amount of cDNA produced. The libraries were made side by side, with each library going through the same number of PCR cycles. In the original analysis: About 50,000 +/- 10,000 unique UMI-labeled TRB cDNA molecules per library were extracted with MIGEC and MiXCR, with at least two reads per UMI required. Each library averaged about 38,000 +/- 11,000 functional in-frame TRB CDR3 nucleotide clonotypes without stop codons. Diversity metrics, including normalized Shannon-Wiener and Chao1, were computed in VDJtools after downsampling to 5000 UMI-labeled TRB molecules per sample. VDJtools computed clonotype-size-weighted physicochemical properties of the central five CDR3 residues: interaction energy, strength, volume and Kidera factor 4. One entry per CDR3 protein sequence results from the TCRdb reprocessing of the reads, with DNA left out. The V and J calls here are based on TCRdb, not the publication. The table kept for this sample lists about 120,000 distinct CDR3 sequences. Around 0.62% of the sample goes to the ten largest clones.

Remarks on this clonotype: The antigen this receptor binds is unknown.

Each CD8+ T cell subset was flow-sorted in triplicate, and around 320,000 cells per subset were placed directly into RLT lysis buffer. To keep memory contaminants out, a stringent definition of naive CD8+ T cells was applied: CD45RO-CCR7+CD27+CD95-. Peripheral blood mononuclear cells were isolated from buffy coats using standard density gradient centrifugation. A FACSAria III was used to flow-sort naive CD8+ T cells into CXCR3-negative and CXCR3-positive populations. Total RNA was extracted from sorted cells using an RNeasy Mini Kit. Sequenced input: naive CXCR3+ CD8+ T cells from blood. The intended sense of this specimen's cell subset or site label: CD45RO-CCR7+CD27+CD95- naive CD8+ T cells expressing CXCR3 (TNR3+). The TCR comes from a human donor in good health. Some clones in this sample may be carry-over from other donors' samples. The chain was built from TRBV12-3 or TRBV12-4 and TRBJ1-1; the D call from TCRdb, TRBD1, cannot be confirmed without DNA. CDR3 sequence: CASSQGQGVNTEAFF.